This T cell receptor beta chain derives from a study of blood T cell repertoires in COVID-19. Study-level information: COVID-19 samples collected from the United States, Italy and Spain covered acute and convalescent phases.

The germline CDR1 and CDR2 sequences are SSHAT and FNYEAQ (reference sequence). J was trimmed by 2 bases and V by 5 bases; bases with no gene match: 4. The CDR3 has 15 amino acids. Original data processing: Amplification of reference gene primers was used by the study to estimate nucleated cell counts. Repertoires were generated with immunoSEQ multiplex PCR, while TCRdb's copy carries only in-frame clones and drops some. V and J calls and clone size follow that table, whereas D and trimming were derived from the DNA. The sample carries 200,000 to 300,000 clones, approximately 90% recorded once. Participants' own reports of clinical history determined their cohort assignment.

The sample taken for sequencing was PBMCs or T cells enriched from blood (not recorded which). The chain couples TRBV7-7 to TRBJ2-5; 11 bases align to TRBD1. This TCR came from a woman in her thirties or forties with acute COVID-19. The CDR3 here is CASSGGTGGQETQYF. The CDR3 DNA reads TGTGCCAGCAGCGGGGGGACAGGGGGTCAAGAGACCCAGTACTTC.